This T cell receptor beta chain was sequenced during a study of PD-1 blockade in classical Hodgkin lymphoma. Sequencing used immunoSEQ multiplex PCR; TCRdb keeps in-frame clones, though not all of them. Seen here are around 10,000 clones, about 80% observed once, and the top ten hold 34%. Every single patient, without exception, relapsed after autologous stem cell transplantation, and brentuximab vedotin exposure varied. Note on this clone: What it recognizes is unknown.

This CDR3 contains 11 residues. The germline V and J ends were trimmed by 1 base and 8 bases, with 5 bases remaining between them. Germline V gene sequence: CDR1 LNHDA, CDR2 SQIVND (reference sequence). Study results and limitations: Researchers reported that CD4+ TCR diversity, though not CD8+, rose significantly by C4D1. Reported findings placed baseline TCR diversity lower in newly diagnosed patients (compared with healthy donors).

The sequence was collected from a human donor with classical Hodgkin lymphoma. The sequencing used peripheral blood mononuclear cells (PBMCs), collected before the second cycle of nivolumab. The J gene is TRBJ1-2, the V gene TRBV19; D not resolved. In nucleotides, the CDR3 is TGTGCCAGTAGTATAGGGTTGGGCTACACCTTC. Encoded protein: CASSIGLGYTF.